This record covers a single T cell receptor (beta chain). As handled by the study authors: Nucleated cell counts were estimated from reference gene primer amplification. Generated by immunoSEQ multiplex PCR, the TCRdb table keeps only in-frame clones and is missing some. The V and J calls and clone size were taken over from that table, and D and trimming were inferred from the DNA. This table has roughly 670,000 clones, 90% appearing once. The data belong to a study of blood T cell repertoires in COVID-19. For the study at large: Collection of acute and convalescent COVID-19 samples took place in the United States, Italy and Spain. T cells, B-cell-depleted T cells, or PBMCs provided the cDNA or gDNA that served as material.

The CDR3 spans 18 residues. Trimming stripped 5 bases from V and 1 base from J, with 18 bases between. Germline CDR1 and CDR2: MNHNY and SVGAGI (reference sequence). The chain employs TRBV6-6 and TRBJ1-6; TRBD1 is a possible D gene (5 bases). Material for sequencing was peripheral blood. The sequence was collected from a woman under 30 with acute or convalescent COVID-19. The CDR3 sequence: CASSPKLGGGSYNSPLHF. DNA for the CDR3: TGTGCCAGCAGTCCGAAACTCGGGGGAGGATCCTATAATTCACCCCTCCACTTT.